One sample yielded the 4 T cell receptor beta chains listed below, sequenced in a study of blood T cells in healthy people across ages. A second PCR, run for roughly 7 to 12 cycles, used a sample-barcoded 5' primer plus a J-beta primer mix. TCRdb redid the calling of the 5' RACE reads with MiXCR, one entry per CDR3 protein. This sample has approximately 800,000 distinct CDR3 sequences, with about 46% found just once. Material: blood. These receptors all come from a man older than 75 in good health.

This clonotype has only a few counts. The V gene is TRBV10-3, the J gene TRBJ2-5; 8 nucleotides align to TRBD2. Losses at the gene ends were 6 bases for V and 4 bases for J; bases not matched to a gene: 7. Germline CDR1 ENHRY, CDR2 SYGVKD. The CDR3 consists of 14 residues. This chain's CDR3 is CAISPGTRAETQYF. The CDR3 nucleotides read TGTGCCATCAGCCCCGGGACTAGGGCAGAGACCCAGTACTTC.

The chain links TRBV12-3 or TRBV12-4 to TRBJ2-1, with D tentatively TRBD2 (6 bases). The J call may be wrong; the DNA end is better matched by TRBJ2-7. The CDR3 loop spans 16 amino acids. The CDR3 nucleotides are TGTGCCAGCAGCCCTCGTCGCGGGATGTGGTACAATGAGCAGTACTTC. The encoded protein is CASSPRRGMWYNEQYF.

The CDR3 region is CSARDPMRSGELFF. The DNA for the CDR3 is TGCAGTGCCCGGGACCCCATGAGGTCCGGGGAGCTGTTTTTT. The chain employs TRBV20-1 and TRBJ2-2, with D perhaps given as TRBD1 or TRBD2 (5 bases each). Germline values: CDR1 DFQATT, CDR2 SNEGSKA (reference sequence). CDR3 size: 14 residues. Trimming stripped 6 bases from V and 6 bases from J, with 17 bases between.

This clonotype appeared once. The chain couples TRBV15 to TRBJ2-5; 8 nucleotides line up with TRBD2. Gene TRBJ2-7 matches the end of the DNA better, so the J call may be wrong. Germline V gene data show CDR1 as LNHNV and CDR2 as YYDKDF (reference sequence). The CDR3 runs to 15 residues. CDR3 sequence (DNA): TGTGCCACCAGCAGGCTCAGGACTAGCCTCTACGAGCAGTACTTC. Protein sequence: CATSRLRTSLYEQYF.